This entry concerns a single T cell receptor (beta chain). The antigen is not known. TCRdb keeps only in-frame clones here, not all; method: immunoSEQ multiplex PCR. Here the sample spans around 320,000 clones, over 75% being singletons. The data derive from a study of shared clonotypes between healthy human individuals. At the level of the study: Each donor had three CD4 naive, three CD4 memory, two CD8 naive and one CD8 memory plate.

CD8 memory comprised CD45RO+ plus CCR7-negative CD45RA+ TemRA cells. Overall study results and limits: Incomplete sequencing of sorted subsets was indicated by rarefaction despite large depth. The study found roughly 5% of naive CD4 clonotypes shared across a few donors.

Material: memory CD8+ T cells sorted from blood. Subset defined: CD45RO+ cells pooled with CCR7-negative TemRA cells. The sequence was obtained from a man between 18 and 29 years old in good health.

Here the CDR3 DNA reads TGCGCCAGTGGAACTAGCGGCACAGATACGCAGTATTTT. Residues: CASGTSGTDTQYF. The chain couples TRBV10-2 to TRBJ2-3; 7 nucleotides agree with TRBD2. The CDR3 runs to 13 residues. With V trimmed by 9 bases and J by 1 base, 4 bases remained unmatched. Germline V gene data show CDR1 as WSHSY and CDR2 as SAAADI.